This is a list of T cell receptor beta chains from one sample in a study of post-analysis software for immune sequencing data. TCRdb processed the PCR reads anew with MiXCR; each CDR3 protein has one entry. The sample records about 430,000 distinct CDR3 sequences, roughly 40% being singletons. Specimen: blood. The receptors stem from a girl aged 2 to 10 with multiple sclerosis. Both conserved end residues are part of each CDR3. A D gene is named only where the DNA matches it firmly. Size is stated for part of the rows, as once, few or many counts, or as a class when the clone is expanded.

CDR3aa: CASGLGATNEKLFF; CDR3nt: TGTGCTAGTGGTTTAGGTGCAACTAATGAAAAACTGTTTTTT; j_gene: TRBJ1-4; abundance: NA; d_gene: NA; v_gene: TRBV12-5
CDR3aa: CASTPAGGRRYNEQFF; CDR3nt: TGTGCCAGCACCCCAGCAGGCGGGAGAAGGTACAATGAGCAGTTCTTC; j_gene: TRBJ2-1; abundance: NA; d_gene: TRBD2; v_gene: TRBV7-9
CDR3aa: CSASVAGGPFNEQFF; CDR3nt: TGCAGTGCTAGCGTAGCGGGAGGGCCATTCAATGAGCAGTTCTTC; j_gene: TRBJ2-1; abundance: NA; d_gene: TRBD2; v_gene: TRBV20-1
CDR3aa: CASSLWTSHQETQYF; CDR3nt: TGTGCCAGCAGCCTATGGACTAGCCACCAAGAGACCCAGTACTTC; j_gene: TRBJ2-5; abundance: NA; d_gene: TRBD2; v_gene: TRBV11-2
CDR3aa: CASRRTGYTYNEQFF; CDR3nt: TGTGCCAGCAGGCGGACCGGCTACACTTACAATGAGCAGTTCTTC; j_gene: TRBJ2-1; abundance: NA; d_gene: NA; v_gene: TRBV4-2
CDR3aa: CASNLVVIGGDTQYF; CDR3nt: TGTGCCAGCAACTTAGTCGTAATTGGGGGCGATACGCAGTATTTT; j_gene: TRBJ2-3; abundance: few; d_gene: NA; v_gene: TRBV7-9
CDR3aa: CASSLRGRTSGVREQYF; CDR3nt: TGTGCCAGCAGTTTGAGGGGGCGGACTAGCGGGGTACGTGAGCAGTACTTC; j_gene: TRBJ2-4; abundance: NA; d_gene: TRBD2; v_gene: TRBV12-3/TRBV12-4
CDR3aa: CASGAESTDTQYF; CDR3nt: TGTGCCAGCGGAGCGGAGAGCACAGATACGCAGTATTTT; j_gene: TRBJ2-3; abundance: NA; d_gene: NA; v_gene: TRBV6-4
CDR3aa: CSASLPTGNSEQFF; CDR3nt: TGCAGTGCTAGCCTACCAACAGGGAACAGTGAGCAGTTCTTC; j_gene: TRBJ2-1; abundance: NA; d_gene: NA; v_gene: TRBV20-1
CDR3aa: CSARTQGHGYTF; CDR3nt: TGCAGTGCTCGAACTCAGGGGCATGGCTACACCTTC; j_gene: TRBJ1-2; abundance: NA; d_gene: NA; v_gene: TRBV20-1
CDR3aa: CAISESGRANYGYTF; CDR3nt: TGTGCCATCAGTGAGTCAGGGCGGGCCAACTATGGCTACACCTTC; j_gene: TRBJ1-2; abundance: few; d_gene: NA; v_gene: TRBV10-3
CDR3aa: CASSFQGQDEKLFF; CDR3nt: TGCGCCAGCAGCTTCCAGGGTCAAGATGAAAAACTGTTTTTT; j_gene: TRBJ1-4; abundance: few; d_gene: NA; v_gene: TRBV5-1
CDR3aa: CATSRGVLNRVGYTF; CDR3nt: TGTGCCACCAGCAGAGGGGTTTTGAACAGGGTTGGCTACACCTTC; j_gene: TRBJ1-2; abundance: NA; d_gene: NA; v_gene: TRBV15
CDR3aa: CATSPAAGASYNEQFF; CDR3nt: TGTGCCACCAGTCCCGCGGCGGGGGCCTCCTACAATGAGCAGTTCTTC; j_gene: TRBJ2-1; abundance: NA; d_gene: NA; v_gene: TRBV24-1
CDR3aa: CASSRQGPPGNYEQYF; CDR3nt: TGTGCCAGCAGCCGACAGGGGCCGCCGGGAAACTACGAGCAGTACTTC; j_gene: TRBJ2-7; abundance: NA; d_gene: TRBD1; v_gene: TRBV7-2
CDR3aa: CASTMSRQGGNTEAFF; CDR3nt: TGCGCCAGCACCATGAGTCGACAGGGCGGCAACACTGAAGCTTTCTTT; j_gene: TRBJ1-1; abundance: NA; d_gene: TRBD1; v_gene: TRBV10-2
CDR3aa: CASIWDRAYEQYF; CDR3nt: TGTGCCAGCATATGGGACAGGGCCTATGAGCAGTACTTC; j_gene: TRBJ2-4; abundance: NA; d_gene: TRBD1; v_gene: TRBV2
CDR3aa: CASSLSLGPQYEQYF; CDR3nt: TGTGCCAGCAGCTTAAGTCTAGGGCCCCAATACGAGCAGTACTTC; j_gene: TRBJ2-7; abundance: NA; d_gene: NA; v_gene: TRBV7-3
CDR3aa: CASSLNGGNYNEQFF; CDR3nt: TGTGCCAGCAGTTTAAACGGGGGGAATTACAATGAGCAGTTCTTC; j_gene: TRBJ2-1; abundance: few; d_gene: TRBD2; v_gene: TRBV27
CDR3aa: CSVGSRAIIGEQFF; CDR3nt: TGCAGCGTTGGGTCCAGGGCGATAATAGGGGAGCAGTTCTTC; j_gene: TRBJ2-1; abundance: few; d_gene: NA; v_gene: TRBV29-1
CDR3aa: CSAGEGLAGTQYF; CDR3nt: TGCAGTGCTGGAGAGGGGCTAGCCGGGACCCAGTACTTC; j_gene: TRBJ2-5; abundance: few; d_gene: NA; v_gene: TRBV20-1
CDR3aa: CASSPEGLAGVGEQFF; CDR3nt: TGTGCCAGCTCACCGGAGGGACTAGCGGGAGTTGGTGAGCAGTTCTTC; j_gene: TRBJ2-1; abundance: few; d_gene: TRBD2; v_gene: TRBV18
CDR3aa: CSVEIQGAGETQYF; CDR3nt: TGCAGCGTTGAAATCCAGGGGGCAGGGGAGACCCAGTACTTC; j_gene: TRBJ2-5; abundance: few; d_gene: TRBD1; v_gene: TRBV29-1
CDR3aa: CASKGRTNEKLFF; CDR3nt: TGCGCCAGCAAGGGGCGGACTAATGAAAAACTGTTTTTT; j_gene: TRBJ1-4; abundance: NA; d_gene: NA; v_gene: TRBV10-2
CDR3aa: CAISGLSREQFF; CDR3nt: TGTGCCATCAGTGGCCTCTCTCGGGAGCAGTTCTTC; j_gene: TRBJ2-1; abundance: few; d_gene: NA; v_gene: TRBV10-3
CDR3aa: CASSVGGQLYGYTF; CDR3nt: TGTGCCAGCAGTGTAGGCGGACAGCTCTATGGCTACACCTTC; j_gene: TRBJ1-2; abundance: NA; d_gene: NA; v_gene: TRBV28
CDR3aa: CASSRTGARQPQHF; CDR3nt: TGTGCCAGCAGCCGGACAGGGGCCCGTCAGCCCCAGCATTTT; j_gene: TRBJ1-5; abundance: few; d_gene: TRBD1; v_gene: TRBV5-5
CDR3aa: CASSLQINYGYTF; CDR3nt: TGTGCCAGCAGCCTACAGATTAACTATGGCTACACCTTC; j_gene: TRBJ1-2; abundance: few; d_gene: NA; v_gene: TRBV7-2
CDR3aa: CSVARRHTNTEAFF; CDR3nt: TGCAGCGTTGCCCGGCGACACACGAACACTGAAGCTTTCTTT; j_gene: TRBJ1-1; abundance: NA; d_gene: NA; v_gene: TRBV29-1
CDR3aa: CASSVALLGASYNEQFF; CDR3nt: TGTGCCAGCAGCGTAGCCTTACTAGGGGCGTCCTACAATGAGCAGTTCTTC; j_gene: TRBJ2-1; abundance: NA; d_gene: NA; v_gene: TRBV9
CDR3aa: CASSLSTMEETQYF; CDR3nt: TGCGCCAGCAGCTTGTCCACAATGGAAGAGACCCAGTACTTC; j_gene: TRBJ2-5; abundance: NA; d_gene: NA; v_gene: TRBV5-1
CDR3aa: CASTGADYSNQPQHF; CDR3nt: TGTGCCAGTACCGGGGCCGACTATAGCAATCAGCCCCAGCATTTT; j_gene: TRBJ1-5; abundance: many; d_gene: NA; v_gene: TRBV12-3/TRBV12-4
CDR3aa: CASSFSFSAGNIQYF; CDR3nt: TGTGCCAGCAGCTTCTCCTTCTCTGCCGGAAACATTCAGTACTTC; j_gene: TRBJ2-4; abundance: few; d_gene: NA; v_gene: TRBV7-2
CDR3aa: CASSYYLDRDTEAFF; CDR3nt: TGTGCCAGCAGTTACTACCTTGACAGGGATACTGAAGCTTTCTTT; j_gene: TRBJ1-1; abundance: NA; d_gene: TRBD1; v_gene: TRBV6-6
CDR3aa: CASSLGIGGTKTQYF; CDR3nt: TGTGCCAGCAGCCTAGGGATAGGGGGTACGAAGACCCAGTACTTC; j_gene: TRBJ2-5; abundance: NA; d_gene: NA; v_gene: TRBV7-2
CDR3aa: CASRGFQGLPYEQYF; CDR3nt: TGTGCCAGCAGGGGATTTCAGGGACTTCCCTACGAGCAGTACTTC; j_gene: TRBJ2-7; abundance: few; d_gene: NA; v_gene: TRBV28
CDR3aa: CASSRRVQETQYF; CDR3nt: TGTGCTAGCAGCCGCCGAGTCCAAGAGACCCAGTACTTC; j_gene: TRBJ2-5; abundance: few; d_gene: NA; v_gene: TRBV7-7
CDR3aa: CSATPLAAISTDTQYF; CDR3nt: TGCAGTGCCACCCCACTAGCGGCCATAAGCACAGATACGCAGTATTTT; j_gene: TRBJ2-3; abundance: NA; d_gene: TRBD2; v_gene: TRBV20-1
CDR3aa: CASSPYRSTDTQYF; CDR3nt: TGCGCCAGCAGCCCCTATAGGAGCACAGATACGCAGTATTTT; j_gene: TRBJ2-3; abundance: NA; d_gene: NA; v_gene: TRBV5-1
CDR3aa: CASSLLGTTQETQYF; CDR3nt: TGTGCCAGCAGTTTACTCGGGACAACCCAAGAGACCCAGTACTTC; j_gene: TRBJ2-5; abundance: few; d_gene: NA; v_gene: TRBV12-3/TRBV12-4
CDR3aa: CASKTVSGANVLTF; CDR3nt: TGCGCCAGCAAGACAGTCTCTGGGGCCAACGTCCTGACTTTC; j_gene: TRBJ2-6; abundance: few; d_gene: NA; v_gene: TRBV5-1
CDR3aa: CASGPDLNTGELFF; CDR3nt: TGTGCCAGCGGGCCCGACCTGAACACCGGGGAGCTGTTTTTT; j_gene: TRBJ2-2; abundance: NA; d_gene: NA; v_gene: TRBV6-5
CDR3aa: CASSLAGQTNQPQHF; CDR3nt: TGTGCCAGCAGCTTAGCGGGACAGACAAATCAGCCCCAGCATTTT; j_gene: TRBJ1-5; abundance: many; d_gene: TRBD1; v_gene: TRBV7-2
CDR3aa: CASSSQNPETQYF; CDR3nt: TGTGCCAGTAGTTCACAGAACCCGGAGACCCAGTACTTC; j_gene: TRBJ2-5; abundance: NA; d_gene: NA; v_gene: TRBV19
CDR3aa: CASSPKRGAYEQYF; CDR3nt: TGTGCCAGCTCACCAAAGCGGGGGGCCTACGAGCAGTACTTC; j_gene: TRBJ2-7; abundance: many; d_gene: TRBD2; v_gene: TRBV18
CDR3aa: CASSSPVWMSTEAFF; CDR3nt: TGTGCCAGCAGTTCCCCGGTTTGGATGAGCACTGAAGCTTTCTTT; j_gene: TRBJ1-1; abundance: few; d_gene: NA; v_gene: TRBV28
CDR3aa: CSASIPDKEAFF; CDR3nt: TGCAGTGCTAGTATTCCGGACAAGGAAGCTTTCTTT; j_gene: TRBJ1-1; abundance: NA; d_gene: NA; v_gene: TRBV20-1
CDR3aa: CSAQSGPYGIEFF; CDR3nt: TGCAGTGCCCAAAGCGGCCCCTATGGTATAGAGTTCTTC; j_gene: TRBJ2-1; abundance: NA; d_gene: NA; v_gene: TRBV20-1
CDR3aa: CSVEEPGTGGAQYF; CDR3nt: TGCAGCGTTGAAGAACCCGGGACAGGGGGCGCGCAGTACTTC; j_gene: TRBJ2-7; abundance: NA; d_gene: TRBD1; v_gene: TRBV29-1